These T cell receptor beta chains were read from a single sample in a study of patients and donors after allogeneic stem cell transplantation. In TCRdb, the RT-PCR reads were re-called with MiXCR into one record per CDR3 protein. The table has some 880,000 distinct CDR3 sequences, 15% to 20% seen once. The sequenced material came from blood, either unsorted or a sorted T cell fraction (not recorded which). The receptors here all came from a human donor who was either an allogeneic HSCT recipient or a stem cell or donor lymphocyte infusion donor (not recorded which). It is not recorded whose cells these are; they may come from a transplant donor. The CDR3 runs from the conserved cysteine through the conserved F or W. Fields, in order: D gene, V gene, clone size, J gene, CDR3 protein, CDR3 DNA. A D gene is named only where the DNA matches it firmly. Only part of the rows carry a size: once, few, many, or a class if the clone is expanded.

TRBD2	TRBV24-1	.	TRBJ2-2	CATSDGTSGSFGGELFF	TGTGCCACCAGTGATGGGACTAGCGGGAGTTTTGGCGGGGAGCTGTTTTTT
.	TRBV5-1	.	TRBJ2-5	CASSLTRAGGETQYF	TGCGCCAGCAGTTTGACCAGGGCTGGCGGCGAGACCCAGTACTTC
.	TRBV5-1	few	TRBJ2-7	CASSFPRDPYEQYF	TGCGCCAGCAGCTTCCCTCGGGACCCCTACGAGCAGTACTTC
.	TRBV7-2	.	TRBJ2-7	CASRQGFEQYF	TGTGCCAGCAGGCAGGGGTTCGAGCAGTACTTC
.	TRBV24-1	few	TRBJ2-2	CATIERQNTGELFF	TGTGCCACCATAGAACGACAGAACACCGGGGAGCTGTTTTTT
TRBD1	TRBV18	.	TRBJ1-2	CASSPKTGPLYGYTF	TGTGCCAGCTCACCAAAGACAGGGCCTCTCTATGGCTACACCTTC
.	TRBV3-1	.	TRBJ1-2	CASSQEPGGYTF	TGTGCCAGCAGCCAAGAACCTGGGGGCTACACCTTC
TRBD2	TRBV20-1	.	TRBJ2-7	CSARGGRAGSSYEQYF	TGCAGTGCTAGGGGCGGGAGGGCAGGTAGCTCCTACGAGCAGTACTTC
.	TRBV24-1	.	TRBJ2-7	CATSKSGAAYEQYF	TGTGCCACCTCCAAATCCGGGGCGGCCTACGAGCAGTACTTC
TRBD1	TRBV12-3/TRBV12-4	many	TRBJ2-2	CASSLAQGAGELFF	TGTGCCAGCAGTTTAGCCCAGGGGGCCGGGGAGCTGTTTTTT
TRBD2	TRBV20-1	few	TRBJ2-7	CSAKLGGLSYEQYF	TGCAGTGCCAAGTTGGGGGGACTATCCTACGAGCAGTACTTC
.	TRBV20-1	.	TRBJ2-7	CSARGQGGHEQYF	TGCAGTGCTAGGGGGCAGGGTGGTCACGAGCAGTACTTC
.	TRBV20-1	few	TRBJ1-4	CSARVEGNEKLFF	TGCAGTGCTAGAGTAGAAGGCAATGAAAAACTGTTTTTT
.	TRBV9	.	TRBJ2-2	CASSASGTPTGELFF	TGTGCCAGCAGCGCATCCGGGACACCCACCGGGGAGCTGTTTTTT
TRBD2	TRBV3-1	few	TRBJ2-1	CASSQVDGTRSF	TGTGCCAGCAGCCAAGTTGACGGGACTAGAAGTTTC
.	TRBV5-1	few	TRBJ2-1	CASSLGAVYNEQFF	TGCGCCAGCAGCTTGGGGGCGGTATACAATGAGCAGTTCTTC
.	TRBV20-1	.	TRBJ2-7	CSATKWADASEQYF	TGCAGTGCTACCAAGTGGGCGGACGCTAGCGAGCAGTACTTC
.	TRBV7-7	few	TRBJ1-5	CASSQGMSQPQHF	TGTGCTAGCAGCCAGGGGATGAGTCAGCCCCAGCATTTT
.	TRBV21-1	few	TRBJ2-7	CASSTSGFTYEQYF	TGTGCCAGCAGCACTAGCGGGTTCACCTACGAGCAGTACTTC
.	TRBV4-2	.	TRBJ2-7	CASSQEGALSGGGFYEQYF	TGTGCCAGCAGCCAAGAAGGTGCCCTTAGTGGGGGGGGCTTCTACGAGCAGTACTTC
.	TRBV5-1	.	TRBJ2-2	CASSASPNTGELFF	TGCGCCAGCAGCGCCTCCCCGAACACCGGGGAGCTGTTTTTT
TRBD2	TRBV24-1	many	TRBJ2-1	CATGGVGQETYNEQFF	TGTGCCACCGGGGGGGTCGGGCAGGAGACCTACAATGAGCAGTTCTTC
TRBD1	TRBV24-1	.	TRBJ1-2	CATSEDRGRGYTF	TGTGCCACCTCGGAAGACAGGGGCCGCGGCTACACCTTC
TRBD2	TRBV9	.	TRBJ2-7	CASSVGTSPHEQYF	TGTGCCAGCAGCGTCGGGACTAGTCCCCACGAGCAGTACTTC
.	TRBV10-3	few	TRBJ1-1	CAISDLGGSTEAFF	TGTGCCATCAGTGATCTAGGGGGAAGCACTGAAGCTTTCTTT
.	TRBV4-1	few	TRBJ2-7	CASSEGWGRTYEQYF	TGCGCCAGCAGCGAAGGGTGGGGACGCACCTACGAGCAGTACTTC
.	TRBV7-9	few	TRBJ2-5	CASAPGETQYF	TGTGCCAGCGCCCCGGGGGAGACCCAGTACTTC
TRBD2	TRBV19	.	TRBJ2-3	CASSMRLAGGRTDTQYF	TGTGCCAGTAGTATGAGACTAGCGGGGGGACGCACAGATACGCAGTATTTT
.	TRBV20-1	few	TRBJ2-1	CSAEELGTSREQFF	TGCAGTGCGGAGGAATTGGGGACTTCAAGGGAGCAGTTCTTC
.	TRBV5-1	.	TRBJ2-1	CASSLGPGTMEFF	TGCGCCAGCAGCTTGGGCCCCGGGACCATGGAGTTCTTC
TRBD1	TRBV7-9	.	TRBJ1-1	CASSLINRGTNTEAFF	TGTGCCAGCAGCCTTATAAACAGGGGGACTAACACTGAAGCTTTCTTT
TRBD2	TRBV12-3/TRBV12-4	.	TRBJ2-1	CASRPGLVGGNEQFF	TGTGCCAGCAGGCCGGGACTAGTGGGGGGCAATGAGCAGTTCTTC
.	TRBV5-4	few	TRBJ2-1	CASSSNGRGHNNEQFF	TGTGCCAGCAGCTCCAACGGAAGGGGACATAACAATGAGCAGTTCTTC
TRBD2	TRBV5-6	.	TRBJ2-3	CASSFTLTSPGTDTQYF	TGTGCCAGCAGCTTTACTTTGACTAGCCCAGGCACAGATACGCAGTATTTT
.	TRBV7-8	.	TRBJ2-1	CASSLGTPQQFF	TGTGCCAGCAGCCTCGGGACACCTCAGCAGTTCTTC
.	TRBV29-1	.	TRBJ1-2	CSVVVPEPLTHGYTF	TGCAGCGTTGTAGTACCTGAACCCCTCACGCATGGCTACACCTTC
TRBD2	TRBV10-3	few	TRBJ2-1	CAISEPGLASHEQFF	TGTGCCATCAGTGAGCCGGGACTAGCTTCCCATGAGCAGTTCTTC
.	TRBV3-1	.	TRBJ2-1	CASSHVDEQFF	TGTGCCAGCAGCCATGTGGATGAGCAGTTCTTC